These 16 T cell receptor beta chains came from one sample sequenced in a study of CD8+ T cells in alopecia areata. This sample's treatment: oral pan-JAK inhibitor, 5-10 mg twice daily. RNA was isolated and reverse transcribed to cDNA, the sequencing template. The method was immunoSEQ multiplex PCR; TCRdb's version includes in-frame clones alone and lacks a portion of them. The sample comprises around 200,000 clones, around 66% of which are singletons, and 4.2% rests with the top ten. The sample consisted of CD4+ T cells sorted from blood, taken at week 4, from a patient treated with tofacitinib. The origin of the receptors is a human donor with alopecia areata.

The chain joins TRBV6-5 to TRBJ2-3, with TRBD2 as a possible D gene (6 bases). Per germline, CDR1 MNHEY and CDR2 SVGAGI. CDR3 length: 13 amino acids. With 10 bases removed from V and 2 bases from J, the gap between germline ends came to 13 bases. CDR3 sequence reads: CATGRGFTDTQYF. The CDR3, as DNA: TGTGCCACCGGGCGGGGTTTCACAGATACGCAGTATTTT.

The chain carries TRBV6-5 and TRBJ1-5, with TRBD1 as a possible D gene (5 bases). With 2 bases removed from V and 5 bases from J, the gap between germline ends came to 7 bases. Germline values: CDR1 MNHEY, CDR2 SVGAGI. This CDR3 has 13 residues. CDR3 loop: CASSYDSYQPQHF. CDR3 DNA: TGTGCCAGCAGTTACGACAGTTATCAGCCCCAGCATTTT.

For the CDR3, the DNA is TGCAGCGTGCAGGGGGCTTGGGACTATGGCTACACCTTC. This translates into CSVQGAWDYGYTF. The chain uses TRBV29-1 and TRBJ1-2, with 8 nucleotides matching TRBD1. CDR1 SQVTM and CDR2 ANQGSEA come from the germline V gene. The CDR3 sequence is 13 residues long. Trimming cost V 6 bases and J 3 bases; bases outside gene matches: 6.

In DNA form, the CDR3 reads TGCAGCGTTGACCGGGACCTTAACAATGAGCAGTTCTTC. It specifies CSVDRDLNNEQFF. The chain employs TRBV29-1 and TRBJ2-1; tentatively, D is TRBD1 or TRBD2 (5 bases each). The V end was cut by 3 bases, the J end by 5 bases, with 11 bases between. Germline CDR1 SQVTM, CDR2 ANQGSEA. The CDR3 is made up of 13 amino acids.

In this sample, this clone turned up a few times. The chain is built from TRBV10-3 and TRBJ2-7, with D possibly matching TRBD2 (6 bases). The length of the CDR3 is 15 residues. Trimming took 0 bases from V and 7 from J, leaving 16 bases between them. Germline values: CDR1 ENHRY, CDR2 SYGVKD. CDR3 bases: TGTGCCATCAGTGAGTCCGGGTGGCAGGCGGGGGAGCAGTACTTC. Its translation: CAISESGWQAGEQYF.

The J gene is TRBJ2-1, the V gene TRBV6-5; maybe TRBD2 (6 bases). The CDR3 has 15 residues. Trimming stripped 0 bases from V and 7 bases from J, with 13 bases between. CDR1 and CDR2 from the germline V gene are MNHEY and SVGAGI. CDR3 sequence reads: CASSYSAGPFNEQFF. DNA for the CDR3: TGTGCCAGCAGTTACTCTGCGGGACCCTTTAATGAGCAGTTCTTC.

V is TRBV19 and J is TRBJ1-5; D uncertain. The germline V and J ends were trimmed by 0 bases and 9 bases, with 9 bases remaining between them. CDR1 is LNHDA and CDR2 is SQIVND in the germline V gene (reference sequence). This CDR3 is 13 amino acids long. The CDR3 DNA follows: TGTGCCAGTAGTATAGATCGAGCTACGCCCCAGCATTTT. Its translation is CASSIDRATPQHF.

The J gene is TRBJ2-4, the V gene TRBV11-2; maybe TRBD2 (6 bases). The CDR3 sequence is 14 residues long. Germline CDR1 and CDR2: SGHAT and FQNNGV. Trimming took 2 bases from V and 7 from J, leaving 12 bases between them. In DNA, the CDR3 is TGTGCCAGCAGCTTACAGCCAGGGAGGAACATTCAGTACTTC. Protein: CASSLQPGRNIQYF.

The rearrangement uses TRBV10-3 and TRBJ2-6; unclear D gene. CDR3 length equals 15 residues. V was shortened by 3 bases and J by 0 bases, with 6 bases between the two germline ends. CDR1 is ENHRY and CDR2 is SYGVKD in the germline V gene. Written as DNA, the CDR3 is TGTGCCATCAGTGATATTTACTCTGGGGCCAACGTCCTGACTTTC. Residues: CAISDIYSGANVLTF.

The CDR3 sequence is CASSASFGQETQYF. CDR3 nucleotide sequence: TGTGCCAGCAGCGCCTCTTTCGGACAAGAGACCCAGTACTTC. This chain uses TRBV9 with TRBJ2-5, with D unclear. The CDR3 totals 14 residues. The V end was cut by 3 bases, the J end by 2 bases, with 11 bases between. CDR1 and CDR2 (germline): SGDLS, YYNGEE.

This clone came up once. CDR3 nucleotide sequence: TGTGCCAGCAGCTCTCACTCCGGGGGCGAGCAGTACTTC. It encodes CASSSHSGGEQYF. The V call is TRBV7-9, the J call TRBJ2-7, with a tentative D call TRBD2 (6 bases). The CDR3 consists of 13 residues. V was trimmed by 4 bases and J by 6 bases, leaving 13 bases between them. Per the germline V gene, CDR1 is SEHNR and CDR2 is FQNEAQ (reference sequence).

The genes are TRBV25-1 and TRBJ1-2; the D gene is possibly TRBD1 (6 bases). The CDR3 extends over 13 amino acids. Between the trimmed V and J ends, which lost 2 bases and 5 bases, there was a span of 9 bases. Looked up from germline, CDR1 is MGHDK and CDR2 is SYGVNS. CDR3 protein: CASSETGRYGYTF. The CDR3 region has the DNA TGTGCCAGCAGTGAAACAGGGAGATATGGCTACACCTTC.

The chain links TRBV2 to TRBJ2-3; the match to TRBD2 covers 8 bases. The J segment lost 1 base and the V segment lost 7 bases, leaving 10 bases of the junction unmatched. The CDR3 loop spans 16 amino acids. Germline V gene sequence: CDR1 SNHLY, CDR2 FYNNEI. The CDR3 sequence is CASTSVWRGGTDTQYF. The CDR3 DNA reads TGTGCCAGCACCTCCGTATGGCGGGGGGGCACAGATACGCAGTATTTT.

The DNA for the CDR3 is TGTGCCAGTAGTATTTGGGGCTATGGCTACACCTTC. This sequence encodes CASSIWGYGYTF. The J gene is TRBJ1-2, the V gene TRBV19; no reliable D call. Trimming took 3 bases from V and 4 from J, leaving 6 bases between them. The length of the CDR3 is 12 residues. Germline V gene data show CDR1 as LNHDA and CDR2 as SQIVND (reference sequence).

The chain recombines TRBV20-1 with TRBJ1-2, with 8 bases lining up with TRBD1. Unmatched junction bases numbered 3, after V lost 7 bases and J lost 5 bases. Germline lookup yields CDR1 DFQATT and CDR2 SNEGSKA (reference sequence). CDR3 length: 11 amino acids. The CDR3 DNA reads as TGCAGTGACAGGGGGGATTATGGCTACACCTTC. Amino acid sequence: CSDRGDYGYTF.

This CDR3 is CAWSVPPGQETQYF. The CDR3, as DNA: TGTGCCTGGAGTGTACCTCCAGGTCAAGAGACCCAGTACTTC. V gene TRBV30 combines with J gene TRBJ2-5; D is ambiguous. CDR1 GTSNPN and CDR2 SVGIG come from the germline V gene (reference sequence). The ends were cut back, 0 bases at V and 2 bases at J, with 10 bases in the middle. The CDR3 has 14 amino acids.